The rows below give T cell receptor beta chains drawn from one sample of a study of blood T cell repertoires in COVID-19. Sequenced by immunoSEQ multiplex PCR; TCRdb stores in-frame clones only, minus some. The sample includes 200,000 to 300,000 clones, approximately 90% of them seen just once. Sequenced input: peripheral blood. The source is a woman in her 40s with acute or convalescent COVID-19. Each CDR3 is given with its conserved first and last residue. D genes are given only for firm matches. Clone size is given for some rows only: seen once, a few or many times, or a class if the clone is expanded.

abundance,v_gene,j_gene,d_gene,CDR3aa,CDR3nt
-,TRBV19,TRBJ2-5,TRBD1,CASSISSETGGVETQYF,TGTGCCAGTAGTATAAGTTCTGAGACAGGGGGAGTCGAGACCCAGTACTTC
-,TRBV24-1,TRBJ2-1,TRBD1,CATSRGQGDNEQFF,TGTGCCACCAGTCGGGGACAGGGGGACAATGAGCAGTTCTTC
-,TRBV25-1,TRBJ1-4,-,CASSESRGNDRKLFF,TGTGCCAGCAGTGAATCTAGGGGGAATGATAGAAAACTGTTTTTT
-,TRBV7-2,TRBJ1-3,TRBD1,CASSYGTGQSGNTIYF,TGTGCCAGCAGCTATGGGACAGGGCAGTCTGGAAACACCATATATTTT
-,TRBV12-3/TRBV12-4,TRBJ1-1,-,CASSLGGHTEAFF,TGTGCCAGCAGTTTAGGGGGGCACACTGAAGCTTTCTTT
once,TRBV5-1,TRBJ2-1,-,CASSQAVDITYNEQFF,TGCGCCAGCAGCCAGGCAGTGGACATTACCTACAATGAGCAGTTCTTC
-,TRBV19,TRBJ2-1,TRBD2,CASSALAGGLVEQFF,TGTGCCAGTAGTGCCCTAGCGGGGGGGTTGGTTGAGCAGTTCTTC
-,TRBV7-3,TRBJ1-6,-,CASSTSAGNSPLHF,TGTGCCAGCAGCACATCGGCGGGAAATTCACCCCTCCACTTT
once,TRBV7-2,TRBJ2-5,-,CASSSWGVLAQTQYF,TGTGCCAGCAGCTCTTGGGGGGTTCTCGCCCAGACCCAGTACTTC
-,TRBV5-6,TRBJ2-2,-,CASSLYGELFF,TGTGCCAGCAGCTTGTATGGGGAGCTGTTTTTT
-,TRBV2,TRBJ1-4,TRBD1,CASSRQGNEKLFF,TGTGCCAGCAGCCGACAGGGGAATGAAAAACTGTTTTTT
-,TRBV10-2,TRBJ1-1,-,CASSAQGQANTEAFF,TGCGCCAGCAGCGCGCAGGGGCAGGCGAACACTGAAGCTTTCTTT
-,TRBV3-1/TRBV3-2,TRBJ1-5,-,CASSATRSNQPQHF,TGTGCCAGCAGCGCAACTAGGAGCAATCAGCCCCAGCATTTT
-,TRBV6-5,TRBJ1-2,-,CAVGRGRGYGYTF,TGTGCCGTGGGGCGGGGGCGCGGCTATGGCTACACCTTC
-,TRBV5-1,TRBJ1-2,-,CASSLGTGINYGYTF,TGCGCCAGCAGCTTGGGTACAGGAATTAACTATGGCTACACCTTC
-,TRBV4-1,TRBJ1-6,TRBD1,CASSQDWGTGGRGSPLHF,TGCGCCAGCAGCCAAGATTGGGGGACAGGGGGCCGGGGTTCACCCCTCCACTTT
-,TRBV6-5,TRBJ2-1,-,CASSYGAGSSYNEQFF,TGTGCCAGCAGTTACGGCGCGGGTAGCTCCTACAATGAGCAGTTCTTC
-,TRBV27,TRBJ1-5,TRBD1,CASSPRRQGASNQPQHF,TGTGCCAGCAGTCCCCGGAGACAGGGCGCCTCTAATCAGCCCCAGCATTTT
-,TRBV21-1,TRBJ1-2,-,CASSIGTGSAYGYTF,TGTGCCAGCAGCATCGGGACAGGGTCGGCTTATGGCTACACCTTC
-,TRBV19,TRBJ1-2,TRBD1,CASTLGQAGGYTF,TGTGCCAGTACCTTAGGACAGGCTGGTGGCTACACCTTC
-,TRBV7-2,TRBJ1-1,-,CASSPPGRAGLEAFF,TGTGCCAGCAGCCCCCCGGGGAGGGCAGGACTTGAAGCTTTCTTT
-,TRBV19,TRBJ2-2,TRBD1,CASSPPGTGLKDTGELFF,TGTGCCAGTAGCCCTCCCGGGACAGGTTTGAAGGACACCGGGGAGCTGTTTTTT
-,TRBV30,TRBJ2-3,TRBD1,CAWSGTGVDTQYF,TGTGCCTGGAGCGGGACAGGGGTCGATACGCAGTATTTT
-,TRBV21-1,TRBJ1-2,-,CASSKATDREGNYGYTF,TGTGCCAGCAGCAAAGCAACAGACAGGGAAGGTAACTATGGCTACACCTTC
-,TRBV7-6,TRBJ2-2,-,CASSRGSHGELFF,TGTGCCAGCAGCAGAGGGTCCCACGGGGAGCTGTTTTTT
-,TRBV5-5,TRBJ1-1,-,CASSLAWEGTEAFF,TGTGCCAGCAGCTTGGCCTGGGAGGGGACTGAAGCTTTCTTT
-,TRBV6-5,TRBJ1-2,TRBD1,CASSRTGYGNYGYTF,TGTGCCAGCAGTCGGACAGGGTACGGTAACTATGGCTACACCTTC
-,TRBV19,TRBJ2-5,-,CASSVPRGETQYF,TGTGCCAGTAGTGTCCCCAGGGGAGAGACCCAGTACTTC
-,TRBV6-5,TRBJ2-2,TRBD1,CASSRTGSIGELFF,TGTGCCAGCAGTCGGACAGGGTCGATCGGGGAGCTGTTTTTT
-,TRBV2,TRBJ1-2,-,CASREPYGYTF,TGTGCCTCCCGTGAGCCCTATGGCTACACCTTC
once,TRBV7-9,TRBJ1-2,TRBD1,CASSLEGAPDGYTF,TGTGCCAGCAGCTTAGAGGGGGCTCCGGATGGCTACACCTTC
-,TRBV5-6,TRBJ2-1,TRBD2,CASSLETSGGLSSYNEQFF,TGTGCCAGCAGCTTGGAGACTAGCGGGGGGTTGAGCTCCTACAATGAGCAGTTCTTC
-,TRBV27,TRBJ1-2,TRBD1,CASSLVRDSLDGYTF,TGTGCCAGCAGTTTAGTCCGGGACAGTTTGGATGGCTACACCTTC
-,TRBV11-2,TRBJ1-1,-,CASSLAPPRVGTEAFF,TGTGCCAGCAGCTTAGCTCCTCCGAGGGTGGGCACTGAAGCTTTCTTT
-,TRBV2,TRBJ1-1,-,CASSPTRWIAEAFF,TGTGCCAGCAGTCCGACAAGGTGGATCGCTGAAGCTTTCTTT
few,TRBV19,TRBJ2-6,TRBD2,CASSNRGERRFSGANVLTF,TGTGCCAGTAGTAATCGGGGGGAGCGGAGATTCTCTGGGGCCAACGTCCTGACTTTC
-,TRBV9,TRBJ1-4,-,CASSVGQGNEKLFF,TGTGCCAGCAGCGTAGGGCAGGGGAATGAAAAACTGTTTTTT
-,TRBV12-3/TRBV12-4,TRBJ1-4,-,CASSVRVGEKLFF,TGTGCCAGCAGTGTGCGGGTTGGGGAAAAACTGTTTTTT
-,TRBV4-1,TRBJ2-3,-,CASGRQPEPDTQYF,TGCGCCAGCGGTCGGCAGCCGGAGCCGGATACGCAGTATTTT
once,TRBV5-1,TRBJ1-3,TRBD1,CASTPQGAFVGNTIYF,TGCGCCAGCACCCCACAGGGGGCCTTTGTCGGAAACACCATATATTTT
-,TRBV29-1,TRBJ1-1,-,CSVRVNTEAFF,TGCAGCGTACGCGTAAACACTGAAGCTTTCTTT
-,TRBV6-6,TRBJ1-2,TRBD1,CASSPLNGQGPLYYGYTF,TGTGCCAGCAGTCCACTAAACGGACAGGGTCCCCTCTACTATGGCTACACCTTC
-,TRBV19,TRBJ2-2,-,CASSPRWQRRTNTGELFF,TGTGCCAGTAGTCCCCGGTGGCAGCGACGAACGAACACCGGGGAGCTGTTTTTT
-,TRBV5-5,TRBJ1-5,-,CASSLREYSNQPQHF,TGTGCCAGCAGCTTGCGGGAGTATAGCAATCAGCCCCAGCATTTT
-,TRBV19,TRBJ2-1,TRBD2,CASSSGGGTNEQFF,TGTGCCAGTAGTTCGGGCGGGGGAACAAATGAGCAGTTCTTC
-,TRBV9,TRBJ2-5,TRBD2,CASSASGVQETQYF,TGTGCCAGCAGCGCAAGCGGGGTTCAAGAGACCCAGTACTTC
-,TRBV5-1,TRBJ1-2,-,CASSPFISRRYTF,TGCGCCAGCAGCCCATTCATCAGCAGGCGCTACACCTTC
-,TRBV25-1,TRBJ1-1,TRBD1,CASSGLYRGNTEAFF,TGTGCCAGCAGTGGGTTATACAGGGGGAACACTGAAGCTTTCTTT